The clone carrying this T cell receptor beta chain has only one observation. Its antigen is as yet unknown. These data originate in a study of cytomegalovirus exposure and HLA in healthy donors. Whole-study results and caveats: V- and J-gene trimming of TCR beta was linked (in a later analysis) to a missense DCLRE1C variant.

Both 60 Vbeta primers and 13 Jbeta primers went into the PCR. Generated by immunoSEQ multiplex PCR, the TCRdb table keeps only in-frame clones and is missing some. Of around 110,000 clones in the sample, approximately 81% were seen once. The source material was PBMCs. This clonotype was sampled from a woman aged 25 to 39 in good health and CMV-seronegative.

CDR3 DNA: TGTGCCAGCAGCCAAGTGGAGAACTACGAGCAGTACTTC. This translates into CASSQVENYEQYF. V and J are TRBV4-2 and TRBJ2-7; D remains unclear. The V end lost 1 base, the J end lost 3 bases, and 7 bases lay between the germline ends. Germline V gene data show CDR1 as LGHNA and CDR2 as YNFKEQ. The CDR3 is 13 residues long.